The T cell receptor beta chain under discussion was sequenced for a study of blood T cell repertoires in COVID-19. Produced via immunoSEQ multiplex PCR; TCRdb's table is partial and in-frame only. The sample holds 60,000 to 85,000 clones, 70% to 90% seen once. The CDR3 is made up of 15 amino acids. The ends were cut back, 6 bases at V and 3 bases at J, with 12 bases in the middle. From germline, CDR1 is SEHNR and CDR2 FQNEAQ (reference sequence). This chain uses TRBV7-9 with TRBJ1-6; weak D call: TRBD1 (6 bases). The sample was peripheral blood. The clonotype was recovered from a woman older than 75 with active or convalescent COVID-19. The CDR3 DNA sequence: TGTGCCAGCAGGCCGACAGGAAACTATAATTCACCCCTCCACTTT. This encodes CASRPTGNYNSPLHF. Full variable domain (remainder filled in from reference TRBV7-9 and TRBJ1-6): DTGVSQNPRHKITKRGQNVTFRCDPISEHNRLYWYRQTLGQGPEFLTYFQNEAQLEKSRLLSDRFSAERPKGSFSTLEIQRTEQGDSAMYLCASRPTGNYNSPLHFGNGTRLTVT.